This T cell receptor (beta chain) was documented in a study of identifying expanded T cells in peripheral blood (dated by TCRdb to about 2019). With respect to the entire study: Technical replicates were generated by sequencing separate aliquots of the same genomic DNA pool, with four replicates compared pairwise.

In this sample, this clone turned up a few times. Its recognized antigen is unknown. It has no much larger one-base neighbor in the sample; base qualities were not kept. The immunoSEQ Assay, which uses bias-controlled multiplex PCR amplification of genomic DNA, was used to profile TCRbeta CDR3 regions. As for the authors' bioinformatics: To quantify the absolute abundance of each unique TCRbeta CDR3 region, the sequences were collapsed and filtered. Differential abundance was tested with a binomial (Fisher-equivalent) model and with a beta-binomial model adding time-dependent variance fitted from healthy donors. Clones with fewer than 5 combined templates were removed, and a clone was called differentially abundant if the clone's Benjamini-Hochberg FDR was below 0.01. The form v = (b*log(k)+a)^2 was used to model beta-binomial variance as a function of total template count across the two samples. TCRdb stores this immuneACCESS table with in-frame sequences only. Part of the clones is absent; in the studies checked, under half of the shortfall reflects unresolved V genes, and no reason is known for the rest. D and trimming were read from the DNA, whereas the V and J calls and clone size are those reported in that table. A total of some 120,000 clones appear in this sample, more than 75% of them only once. The top ten constitute approximately 3% of the sample.

On the study overall, not on this receptor specifically: Across all healthy-donor time intervals, the beta-binomial model significantly lowered both the number of clones called differentially abundant and the false-positive rate. The authors expected that biological variance in healthy repertoires might rise further over much longer intervals, such as months to years. Across all healthy donors, variance in clone template counts between two-week samples was found to increase significantly with total template count. About 1.1 differentially abundant clones were flagged by the binomial model between technical replicates, whereas about 15 and 19 were flagged over around two weeks and four weeks, respectively.

No immune events, such as infections, were documented for the healthy donors during the collection period. To calibrate time-dependent variance in a beta-binomial model of T-cell clone differential abundance, blood repertoires from healthy donors were used as a training cohort. The training cohort comprised roughly ten healthy donors, 3 female and 7 male. Donor ages ranged from 29 to 64 years, with an average of about 41 years. Whole blood from each healthy donor was obtained from a commercial supplier and was collected at three time points 2 to 3 weeks apart. For immunosequencing, genomic DNA was extracted from whole blood that had not been sorted. V is reduced by 5 bases and J by 0 bases, leaving a spacing of 19 bases between them. The CDR3 holds 17 amino acids from the cysteine to the phenylalanine. Of all the DNA, just the CDR3 is kept, 51 bases in frame from base 1. Based on the germline V gene (reference sequence), the CDR1 and CDR2 sequences are LNHDA and SQIVND.

Sample: blood. The source of this sequence is a person aged 18-69 years in good health. This receptor chain uses TRBV19 and TRBJ1-1; TRBD1 is perhaps the D gene, given 5 matching bases. The nucleotides are TGTGCCAGTAGTCTCAGGGTGGCGGGTTTTATGAACACTGAAGCTTTCTTT. Its protein is CASSLRVAGFMNTEAFF.